Detailed here is one TCR beta chain. The sample comes from a study of cytomegalovirus exposure and HLA in healthy donors. CDR1 and CDR2 (germline): SGDLS, YYNGEE. The CDR3 spans 14 residues. The trim removed 4 bases at V and 4 bases at J, leaving 2 bases unmatched. The primer mix had 60 Vbeta and 13 Jbeta primers. Libraries were prepared by immunoSEQ multiplex PCR; TCRdb keeps only in-frame clonotypes and omits some of them. The sample includes 150,000 to 200,000 clones, roughly four fifths of them seen just once. The TCR sequence derives from a woman between 45 and 65 years old in good health and CMV-seropositive. This chain uses TRBV9 with TRBJ2-1; 10 nucleotides agree with TRBD2. The sequenced sample consisted of PBMCs. Written as DNA, the CDR3 is TGTGCCAGCAGCCCTAGCGGGGGATACAATGAGCAGTTCTTC. The encoded protein is CASSPSGGYNEQFF.